This T cell receptor beta chain was recovered during a study of blood T cell repertoires in COVID-19. There are 15 residues in the CDR3. Looked up from germline, CDR1 is MNHEY and CDR2 is SMNVEV (reference sequence). V lost 6 bases to trimming and J lost 7 bases; unmatched junction nucleotides: 9. TCRdb's table, derived via immunoSEQ multiplex PCR, lists solely in-frame clones and lacks some. Of fewer than 350,000 clones listed, more than 70% are singletons. Sequenced sample: PBMCs or T cells enriched from blood (not recorded which). This receptor was taken from a woman in her twenties or thirties who had been exposed to COVID-19. The chain uses TRBV27 and TRBJ2-7, with 13 bases lining up with TRBD2. CDR3 sequence: CASSRTSGGGGEQYF. The CDR3 DNA reads TGTGCCAGCAGCAGGACTAGCGGGGGCGGGGGGGAGCAGTACTTC.